The 17 T cell receptor beta chains given below trace back to one sample, sequenced in a study of molecular identifiers for immune sequencing clone quantification. TCRdb analysed the PCR reads with MiXCR anew, one entry per CDR3 protein. Altogether about 640,000 distinct CDR3 sequences are present, less than 20% being singletons, with the ten largest covering roughly 0.9%. The sequencing input was naive CD8+ T cells from blood, with Jurkat cell RNA spiked in. Subset denoted: FACS-sorted CD8+CD4-CCR7+CD45RA+ naive T cells. Receptors were obtained from a human donor in good health. Some libraries in this study had Jurkat cell RNA spiked in.

This clonotype was observed at least ten times. In DNA, the CDR3 is TGCAGCGTGGGGGGCCCATTGGGCACTGAAGCTTTCTTT. This codes for CSVGGPLGTEAFF. The chain couples TRBV29-1 to TRBJ1-1, with D perhaps matching TRBD1 (6 bases). This CDR3 is 13 amino acids long. The germline V gene has CDR1 SQVTM and CDR2 ANQGSEA. Trimming stripped 6 bases from V and 4 bases from J, with 15 bases between.

This clonotype was seen ten or more times. The CDR3 loop is CSARDPGGDQPQHF. CDR3 nucleotide sequence: TGCAGTGCTAGAGATCCGGGGGGCGATCAGCCCCAGCATTTT. The chain couples TRBV20-1 to TRBJ1-5; tentative D call: TRBD1 (6 bases). Germline V lookup: CDR1 DFQATT, CDR2 SNEGSKA (reference sequence). The CDR3 length is 14 residues. Between the trimmed V and J ends, which lost 0 bases and 5 bases, there was a span of 11 bases.

V usage is TRBV4-1 and J usage is TRBJ2-2; 7 nucleotides agree with TRBD2. This CDR3 has 14 residues. V was clipped by 1 base and J by 4 bases; unmatched bases: 0. Germline V CDR1 and CDR2: MGHRA, YSYEKL. This CDR3 reads CASSQVAGTGELFF. The CDR3 nucleotides are TGCGCCAGCAGCCAAGTAGCGGGCACCGGGGAGCTGTTTTTT.

This clonotype showed up just once. The rearrangement uses TRBV6-2 or TRBV6-3 and TRBJ2-2; perhaps TRBD1 as D (5 bases). Trimming shortened V by 4 bases and J by 6 bases, and 12 bases separated the two germline ends. Germline CDR1 reads MNHEY; CDR2 reads SVGEGT. The CDR3 consists of 14 residues. The CDR3 protein is CASSCSGAAGELFF. The DNA for the CDR3 is TGTGCCAGCAGTTGCTCTGGGGCAGCCGGGGAGCTGTTTTTT.

The V and J genes are TRBV2 and TRBJ1-5; the D gene is possibly TRBD1 (5 bases). V was pared by 4 bases and J by 1 base, with 8 bases between. Germline V CDR1 and CDR2: SNHLY, FYNNEI. The CDR3 extends over 14 amino acids. This CDR3 reads CASSVGESNQPQHF. In nucleotides, the CDR3 is TGTGCCAGCAGTGTGGGGGAGAGCAATCAGCCCCAGCATTTT.

V gene TRBV6-2 or TRBV6-3 combines with J gene TRBJ2-3, with TRBD1 matching 7 bases. The CDR3 is made up of 23 amino acids. V lost 5 bases to trimming and J lost 1 base; unmatched junction nucleotides: 30. Germline CDR1 MNHEY, CDR2 SVGEGT. The CDR3 DNA sequence: TGTGCCAGCAGTCCCCCGGGATCGGAAGACAGGGTAAGGGTAAGGAGTGGCACAGATACGCAGTATTTT. Its translation: CASSPPGSEDRVRVRSGTDTQYF.

This clonotype was observed many times. V is TRBV5-1 and J is TRBJ2-7, with 7 bases lining up with TRBD2. V was pared by 4 bases and J by 2 bases, with 9 bases of the junction left unmatched. CDR3 length: 15 amino acids. Per germline, CDR1 SGHRS and CDR2 YFSETQ. The CDR3 reads CASSPRGDGTYEQYF. CDR3 nucleotides: TGCGCCAGCAGCCCCCGGGGGGACGGGACCTACGAGCAGTACTTC.

The chain combines TRBV7-8 with TRBJ2-5; 7 bases match TRBD1. The germline V gene has CDR1 SGHVS and CDR2 FQNEAQ. J gave up 5 bases and V 4 bases, and 7 bases lay outside the gene matches. The CDR3 spans 14 residues. The CDR3 loop is CASSSTSRGETQYF. DNA for the CDR3: TGTGCCAGCAGCTCGACGAGCAGGGGGGAGACCCAGTACTTC.

Comments on this clonotype: One end of the junction varies from germline; a read error may be responsible. V and J are TRBV24-1 and TRBJ2-2; D perhaps matches TRBD2 (5 bases). CDR1 and CDR2 from the germline V gene are KGHDR and SFDVKD. The CDR3 covers 16 residues. CDR3 region: CATGDPGHRGTGELFF. The CDR3 region has the DNA TGTGCCACCGGTGACCCCGGTCATAGAGGGACCGGGGAGCTGTTTTTT.

This clonotype showed up many times. The chain recombines TRBV30 with TRBJ1-2; tentative D call: TRBD1 (5 bases). Germline V gene sequence: CDR1 GTSNPN, CDR2 SVGIG (reference sequence). The length of the CDR3 is 13 residues. The V end was cut by 3 bases, the J end by 2 bases, with 10 bases between. CDR3 protein: CAWRDTGNYGYTF. In DNA, the CDR3 is TGTGCCTGGAGAGATACAGGCAACTATGGCTACACCTTC.

A word on this clonotype: This sequence may be a read error, since a much larger clone differs from it by one base. This chain connects TRBV19 to TRBJ2-7; D not certain. CDR3 length equals 14 residues. CDR1 is LNHDA and CDR2 is SQIVND in the germline V gene (reference sequence). As DNA, the CDR3 is TGTGCCAGTAGGGGCACGGCGCACTCCTACGAGCGGTACTTC. It encodes CASRGTAHSYERYF. The whole variable domain, remainder taken from reference TRBV19 and TRBJ2-7, is DGGITQSPKYLFRKEGQNVTLSCEQNLNHDAMYWYRQDPGQGLRLIYYSQIVNDFQKGDIAEGYSVSREKKESFPLTVTSAQKNPTAFYLCASRGTAHSYERYFGPGTRLTVT.

This clonotype appeared a few times. The chain recombines TRBV4-1 with TRBJ2-1, with D possibly TRBD2 on 6 matching bases. The V gene's germline CDR1 is MGHRA and CDR2 YSYEKL. Trimming pared 3 bases from V and 8 bases from J, leaving 17 bases between. The CDR3 has 15 amino acids. The CDR3 DNA reads as TGCGCCAGCAGCCAGACCTACTCCCCGGGGGATGAGCAGTTCTTC. Amino acid sequence: CASSQTYSPGDEQFF.

With regard to this clonotype: This may come from a read error, since a much larger clone is one base off. Without the conserved terminal phenylalanine or tryptophan, this CDR3 likely stems from a read error. V and J are TRBV30 and TRBJ1-1; D unclear. V was clipped by 5 bases and J by 2 bases, with 6 bases between them. The V gene's germline CDR1 is GTSNPN and CDR2 SVGIG (reference sequence). The CDR3 loop spans 11 amino acids. The CDR3 sequence: CAWGPNTEAFS. CDR3 bases: TGTGCCTGGGGGCCTAACACTGAAGCTTTCTCT.

CDR3 DNA: TGTGCCAGCAGCCACTGGACTAGCGGGGGGGCGTACGAGCAGTACTTC. Its translation is CASSHWTSGGAYEQYF. This rearrangement joins TRBV7-8 to TRBJ2-7, with 15 bases matching TRBD2. The V gene's germline CDR1 is SGHVS and CDR2 FQNEAQ. V shed 5 bases, J shed 4 bases, and the junction held 6 bases outside the gene matches. The CDR3 has 16 amino acids.

This clonotype was seen at least ten times. The chain uses TRBV4-1 and TRBJ2-7; possible D gene TRBD1, 6 bases. The CDR3 extends over 14 amino acids. Trimming stripped 1 base from V and 2 bases from J, with 9 bases between. Germline V lookup: CDR1 MGHRA, CDR2 YSYEKL. CDR3 bases: TGCGCCAGCAGCCAAGGCAGGGGACCCTACGAGCAGTACTTC. Its translation: CASSQGRGPYEQYF.

This clonotype has ten or more counts. The rearrangement uses TRBV28 and TRBJ1-3; possibly TRBD1 for D (5 bases). Deletions cut 3 bases from V and 1 base from J, with 10 bases between. Germline V gene sequence: CDR1 MDHEN, CDR2 SYDVKM. The CDR3 totals 15 residues. DNA of the CDR3: TGTGCCAGCAGTTTCGGGGGTTCTTCTGGAAACACCATATATTTT. Amino acids: CASSFGGSSGNTIYF.

At least ten counts were recorded for this clonotype. The rearrangement uses TRBV13 and TRBJ1-5; D unresolved. Between the trimmed V and J ends, which lost 4 bases and 6 bases, there was a span of 7 bases. Germline V gene lookup returns CDR1 PRHDT and CDR2 FYEKMQ (reference sequence). CDR3 length equals 12 residues. CDR3 nucleotides: TGTGCCAGCAGCTCCCCGGGTCAGCCCCAGCATTTT. Translating it yields CASSSPGQPQHF.